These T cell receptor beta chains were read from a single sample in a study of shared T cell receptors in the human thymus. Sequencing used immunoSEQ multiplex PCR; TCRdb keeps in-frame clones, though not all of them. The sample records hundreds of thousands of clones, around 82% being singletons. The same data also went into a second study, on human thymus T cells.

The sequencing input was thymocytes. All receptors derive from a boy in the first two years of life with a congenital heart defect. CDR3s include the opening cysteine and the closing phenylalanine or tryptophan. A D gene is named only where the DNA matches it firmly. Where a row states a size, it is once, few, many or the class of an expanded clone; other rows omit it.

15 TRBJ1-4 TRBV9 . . TGTGCCAGCAGCCCAGGACGGGGAGTTAGAGAAAAACTGTTTTTT CASSPGRGVREKLFF
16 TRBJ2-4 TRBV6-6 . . TGTGCCAGCAGTTTCATCCGGAGGGACGCCAAAAACATTCAGTACTTC CASSFIRRDAKNIQYF
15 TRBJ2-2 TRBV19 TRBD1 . TGTGCCAGTAGTATAGGGACAGGGAACACCGGGGAGCTGTTTTTT CASSIGTGNTGELFF
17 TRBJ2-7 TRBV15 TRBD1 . TGTGCCACCAGCAGAGATCTCGGAGGACAGGGAATCTACGAGCAGTACTTC CATSRDLGGQGIYEQYF
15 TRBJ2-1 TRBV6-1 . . TGTGCCAGCAGTGAAGGTTATTACTCCTACAATGAGCAGTTCTTC CASSEGYYSYNEQFF
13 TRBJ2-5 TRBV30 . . TGTGCCTGGACCCAGGGATTCCAAGAGACCCAGTACTTC CAWTQGFQETQYF
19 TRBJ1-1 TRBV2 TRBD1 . TGTGCCAGCAACAGTCAGATTGCCGGGACAGGGGGCGCGAGGACTGAAGCTTTCTTT CASNSQIAGTGGARTEAFF
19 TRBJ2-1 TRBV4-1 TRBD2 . TGCGCCAGCAGCCAAGGGACTAGCGGGAGGGTCCGGAACAGGAATGAGCAGTTCTTC CASSQGTSGRVRNRNEQFF
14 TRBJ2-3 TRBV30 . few TGTGCCTGGGACCACCGGGAGAGGACAGATACGCAGTATTTT CAWDHRERTDTQYF
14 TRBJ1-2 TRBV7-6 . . TGTGCCAGCAGCACTGGGGTGAGGGGGTCCGGCTACACCTTC CASSTGVRGSGYTF
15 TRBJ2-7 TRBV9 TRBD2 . TGTGCCAGCAGCGTCCTAGCGGGAGTCTCCTACAAGCAGTACTTC CASSVLAGVSYKQYF
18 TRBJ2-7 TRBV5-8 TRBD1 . TGTGCCAGCAGCTTAGATCTCACCTTGGACAGGGGGCTATACGAGCAGTACTTC CASSLDLTLDRGLYEQYF
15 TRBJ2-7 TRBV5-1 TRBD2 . TGCGCCAGCAGCTTGGGGGCTAGCGGCCCCTACGAGCAGTACTTC CASSLGASGPYEQYF
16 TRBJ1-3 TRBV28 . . TGTGCCAGCGGAAATTCGGGGGGCGCAACCGGAAACACCATATATTTT CASGNSGGATGNTIYF
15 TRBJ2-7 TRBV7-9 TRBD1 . TGTGCCAGCAGCGAGGGACAGGGGAGCTCCTACGAGCAGTACTTC CASSEGQGSSYEQYF
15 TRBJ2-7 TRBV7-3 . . TGTGCCAGCAGCCCCCGAGGGCAGCCATCCTACGAGCAGTACTTC CASSPRGQPSYEQYF
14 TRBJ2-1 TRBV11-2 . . TGTGCCAGCAGCTCTGGTGGGACACCCAATGAGCAGTTCTTC CASSSGGTPNEQFF
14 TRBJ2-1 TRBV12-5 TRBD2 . TGTGCTAGTGGCCCGGGACTAGCGACGGATGAGCAGTTCTTC CASGPGLATDEQFF
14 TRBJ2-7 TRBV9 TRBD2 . TGTGCCAGCAGCTCTAGCGGGAGGAACTACGAGCAGTACTTC CASSSSGRNYEQYF
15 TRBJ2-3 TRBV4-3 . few TGCGCCAGCAGCCAAGATCCCAGGGGCGCAGATACGCAGTATTTT CASSQDPRGADTQYF
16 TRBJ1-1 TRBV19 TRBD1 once TGTGCCAGTAGTCCCCGGGACAGAGAGGGGTACACTGAAGCTTTCTTT CASSPRDREGYTEAFF
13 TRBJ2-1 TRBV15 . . TGTGCCACCAGCAGAGATCTTTTAGCAGAGCAGTTCTTC CATSRDLLAEQFF
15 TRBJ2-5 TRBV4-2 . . TGTGCCAGCAGCCAAGATGTGCGGATTCAAGAGACCCAGTACTTC CASSQDVRIQETQYF
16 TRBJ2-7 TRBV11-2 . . TGTGCCAGCAGCCACCTGGACAGGAGGGTCCGGGACGAGCAGTACTTC CASSHLDRRVRDEQYF
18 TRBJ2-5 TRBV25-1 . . TGTGCCAGCAGCCTAACAGGGGGCCTAGCGGGAGCTGGAGAGACCCAGTACTTC CASSLTGGLAGAGETQYF
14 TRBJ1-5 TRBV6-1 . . TGTGCCAGCAGTGAAAACATAAACAATCAGCCCCAGCATTTT CASSENINNQPQHF
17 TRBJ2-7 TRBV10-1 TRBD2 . TGCGCCAGCAGAAGACTAGCGGGAGTCTGCGCGCGATACGAGCAGTACTTC CASRRLAGVCARYEQYF
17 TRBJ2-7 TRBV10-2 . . TGCGCCAGCACTTGGGCAGGGGCCACTCCAAGCTCCTACGAGCAGTACTTC CASTWAGATPSSYEQYF
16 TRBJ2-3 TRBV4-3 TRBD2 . TGCGCCAGCAGCCCCCGTCTAGCGGGAGGGGCAGATACGCAGTATTTT CASSPRLAGGADTQYF
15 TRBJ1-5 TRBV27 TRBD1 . TGTGCCAGCCCGCCGGCAGGGGGCCACAATCAGCCCCAGCATTTT CASPPAGGHNQPQHF
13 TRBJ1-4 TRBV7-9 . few TGTGCCAGCAGCCCGGGGGGGGGCGAAAAACTGTTTTTT CASSPGGGEKLFF
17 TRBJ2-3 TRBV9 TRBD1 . TGTGCCAGCAGCGTAGGTCGGGGGACAGGGGAATCAGATACGCAGTATTTT CASSVGRGTGESDTQYF
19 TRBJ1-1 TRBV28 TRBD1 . TGTGCCAGCAGTTCTATACACCTAGCAGGGGGCGAGATGAACACTGAAGCTTTCTTT CASSSIHLAGGEMNTEAFF
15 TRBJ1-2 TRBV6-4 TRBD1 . TGTGCCAGCAGTGCCCTAGACAGGGCCCTCTATGGCTACACCTTC CASSALDRALYGYTF
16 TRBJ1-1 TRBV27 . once TGTGCCAGCAGTTTACGACAGATTGGTATGAACACTGAAGCTTTCTTT CASSLRQIGMNTEAFF
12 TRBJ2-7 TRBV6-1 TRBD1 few TGTGCCGCGGCAGGGGGCCGGTACGAGCAGTACTTC CAAAGGRYEQYF
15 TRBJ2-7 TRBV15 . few TGTGCCACCAGCAGACGTCCGGGATCCGCCTACGAGCAGTACTTC CATSRRPGSAYEQYF
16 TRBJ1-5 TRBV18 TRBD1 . TGTGCCAGCTCACCAACCCGGACAGGGGAAAATCAGCCCCAGCATTTT CASSPTRTGENQPQHF
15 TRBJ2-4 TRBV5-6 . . TGTGCCAGCAGCTTGGCCCTAGAAGCCAAAAACATTCAGTACTTC CASSLALEAKNIQYF
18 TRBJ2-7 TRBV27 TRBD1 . TGTGCCAGCCCCCGAAGACCTCGGGACAGGGGTGGAGACTACGAGCAGTACTTC CASPRRPRDRGGDYEQYF
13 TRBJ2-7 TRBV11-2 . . TGTGCCAGCAGCTCGGACTTGGCCTACGAGCAGTACTTC CASSSDLAYEQYF
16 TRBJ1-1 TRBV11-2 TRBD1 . TGTGCCAGCAGCTTAGTGGCAGGGGGCAAGGGCACTGAAGCTTTCTTT CASSLVAGGKGTEAFF
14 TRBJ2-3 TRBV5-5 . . TGTGCCAGCAGCTTGGGTCAGGGAAGGGATACGCAGTATTTT CASSLGQGRDTQYF
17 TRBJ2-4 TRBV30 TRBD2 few TGTGCCTGGAGTGTGACCCCCTATAGCGGGAGTAAGGGCATTCAGTACTTC CAWSVTPYSGSKGIQYF
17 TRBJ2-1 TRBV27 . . TGTGCCAGCAGTCCTAGGGGTGGAGGAGGGAGGAAGAATGAGCAGTTCTTC CASSPRGGGGRKNEQFF
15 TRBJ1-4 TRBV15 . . TGTGCCACCAGCAGATATCCCAGGGGAGGGGAAAAACTGTTTTTT CATSRYPRGGEKLFF
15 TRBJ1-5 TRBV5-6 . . TGTGCCAGCAGCTTGGACAGGGAAGGAAATCAGCCCCAGCATTTT CASSLDREGNQPQHF
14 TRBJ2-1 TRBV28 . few TGTGCCAGCAGAGAGGGTAGCTCCTACAATGAGCAGTTCTTC CASREGSSYNEQFF
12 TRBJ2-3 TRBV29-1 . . TGCAGCGTTGTTTGGGAGACAGATACGCAGTATTTT CSVVWETDTQYF
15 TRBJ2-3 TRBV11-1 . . TGTGCCAGCAGCTTTCCCAGGGGGAGGACAGATACGCAGTATTTT CASSFPRGRTDTQYF
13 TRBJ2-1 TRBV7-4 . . TGTGCCAGCAGCTTACACGGGTCGGATGAGCAGTTCTTC CASSLHGSDEQFF
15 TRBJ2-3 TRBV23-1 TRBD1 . TGCGCCAGCAGTCAGGCTGGGACAGAGACAGATACGCAGTATTTT CASSQAGTETDTQYF
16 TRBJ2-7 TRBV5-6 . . TGTGCCAGCAGCCATCCCCCCTGGTGGGGCGTCTACGAGCAGTACTTC CASSHPPWWGVYEQYF
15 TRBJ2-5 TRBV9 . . TGTGCCAGCAGCGAGAGTCACAGGGAGGGAGAGACCCAGTACTTC CASSESHREGETQYF
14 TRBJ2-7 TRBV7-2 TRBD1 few TGTGCCAGCAGCCTCCGGGACAGTTATTACGAGCAGTACTTC CASSLRDSYYEQYF
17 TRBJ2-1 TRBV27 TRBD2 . TGTGCCAGCAGTTTATCTAGCGGGACCCACTCCTACAATGAGCAGTTCTTC CASSLSSGTHSYNEQFF
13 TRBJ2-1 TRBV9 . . TGTGCCAGCAGCGTAGACATGTCTAATGAGCAGTTCTTC CASSVDMSNEQFF
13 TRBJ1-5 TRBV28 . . TGTGCCAGCACCACTAAAAGCAATCAGCCCCAGCATTTT CASTTKSNQPQHF
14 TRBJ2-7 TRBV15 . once TGTGCCACCAGCAGTTGGACAGAGGGCCACGAGCAGTACTTC CATSSWTEGHEQYF
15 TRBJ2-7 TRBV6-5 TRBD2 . TGTGCCAGCAGTTACGGTAGCGGGGTCTCCTACGAGCAGTACTTC CASSYGSGVSYEQYF